In this sample, the clone carrying this TCR beta chain turned up a few times. The data were produced by immunoSEQ multiplex PCR, yet TCRdb's version contains in-frame clones alone and is incomplete. This sample yields under 250,000 clones, of which 75% to 85% are seen a single time; 4.3% belongs to the top ten. The CDR3 length is 14 residues. Germline V CDR1 and CDR2: SGHTA, FQGTGA. The J segment lost 2 bases and the V segment lost 4 bases, leaving 3 bases of the junction unmatched. This sample was taken from a study of blood T cell repertoires in COVID-19. Whole-study context: COVID-19 samples from acute and convalescent phases originated in the United States, Italy and Spain.

Participants were aged about 18 to 100 years from 24 US areas. Material: PBMCs or T cells enriched from blood (not recorded which). V is TRBV7-3 and J is TRBJ2-3; 7 nucleotides match TRBD1. This clonotype was sampled from a man aged 25 to 45 with acute COVID-19. The CDR3 protein is CASSSGQATDTQYF. DNA of the CDR3: TGTGCCAGCAGCTCCGGACAGGCCACAGATACGCAGTATTTT.